Each of the 27 T cell receptor beta chains below was sequenced from the same sample in a study of blood T cells in healthy people across ages. Combining a sample-barcoded 5' primer with a J-beta primer mix, a second PCR ran for roughly 6 to 11 cycles. TCRdb re-called the 5' RACE reads through MiXCR, storing one row per CDR3 protein. The repertoire includes roughly 700,000 distinct CDR3 sequences, about 32% of them detected once, and 15% sits in the top ten. Material for sequencing was blood. Source of these receptors: a woman aged 80 or over in good health.

There are a few counts of this clonotype. This chain connects TRBV6-2 or TRBV6-3 to TRBJ2-3, with D possibly matching TRBD2 (7 bases). Looked up from germline, CDR1 is MNHEY and CDR2 is SVGEGT. The CDR3 is 18 residues long. Trimming removed 7 bases from V and 1 base from J, with 24 bases in between. This chain's CDR3 is CASTPGGGAVSGTDTQYF. The CDR3 nucleotides read TGTGCCAGCACCCCCGGTGGGGGGGCAGTTTCTGGCACAGATACGCAGTATTTT.

The chain has TRBV20-1 and TRBJ2-6, with D hard to call. V lost 6 bases to trimming and J lost 4 bases, with 10 bases between them. The CDR3 sequence is 13 residues long. CDR1 and CDR2 from the germline V gene are DFQATT and SNEGSKA (reference sequence). This CDR3 reads CSAHPGGANVLTF. CDR3 nucleotides: TGCAGTGCGCACCCAGGAGGGGCCAACGTCCTGACTTTC.

The chain couples TRBV4-3 to TRBJ2-7, with D maybe TRBD1 (5 bases). Germline CDR1 LGHNA, CDR2 YSLEER. The CDR3 is 13 residues long. Trimming stripped 0 bases from V and 3 bases from J, with 6 bases between. This CDR3 reads CASSQEGLYEQYF. Written as DNA, the CDR3 is TGCGCCAGCAGCCAAGAGGGGCTCTACGAGCAGTACTTC.

The CDR3 DNA follows: TGTGCCAGCAGCTTAAGGCTTGGAGTCTTAAACATTCAGTACTTC. Its translation: CASSLRLGVLNIQYF. The chain links TRBV7-2 to TRBJ2-4; no clear D gene. This CDR3 spans 15 amino acids. V lost 2 bases and J 6 bases, leaving 14 bases between the germline ends. CDR1 SGHTA and CDR2 FQGNSA come from the germline V gene.

The chain carries TRBV6-2 or TRBV6-3 and TRBJ2-7; the D gene could be TRBD1 or TRBD2 (7 bases each). Looked up from germline, CDR1 is MNHEY and CDR2 is SVGEGT. Trimming took off 7 bases at V and 4 bases at J, with 20 bases between the two ends. CDR3 length: 15 amino acids. The CDR3 nucleotides are TGTGCCAGCACCAAGGGGCGACAGGGACTATACGAGCAGTACTTC. It translates to CASTKGRQGLYEQYF.

The gene calls are TRBV7-9 and TRBJ2-1; tentative D call: TRBD2 (6 bases). CDR3 length: 15 amino acids. V lost 7 bases to trimming and J lost 1 base, with 14 bases between them. Germline lookup yields CDR1 SEHNR and CDR2 FQNEAQ (reference sequence). The CDR3: CASKPTAGSYNEQFF. CDR3 bases: TGTGCCAGCAAGCCCACGGCGGGGTCCTACAATGAGCAGTTCTTC.

This clonotype showed up many times. The chain couples TRBV4-2 to TRBJ2-1; 7 nucleotides align to TRBD1. After removal of 0 bases from V and 5 bases from J, the junction contained 7 bases not matched to a gene. Germline-derived CDR1 and CDR2 are LGHNA and YNFKEQ. The CDR3 is made up of 16 amino acids. CDR3 coding DNA: TGTGCCAGCAGCCAAGATGATCAGACAGGGAACAATGAGCAGTTCTTC. Protein sequence: CASSQDDQTGNNEQFF.

This chain joins TRBV5-1 and TRBJ2-1; D call uncertain. Germline CDR1 is SGHRS and CDR2 is YFSETQ. Trimming removed 0 bases at V and 2 bases at J, with 12 bases between. The CDR3 spans 16 residues. The CDR3 nucleotides read TGCGCCAGCAGCTTGGAACTATCAATAGCCTACAATGAGCAGTTCTTC. Its translation is CASSLELSIAYNEQFF.

This clonotype has a count of ten or more. Here the CDR3 DNA reads TGCGCCAGCAGCTTGGGGGACAGGGGTAGGAACAATGAGCAGTTCTTC. The encoded protein is CASSLGDRGRNNEQFF. The gene calls are TRBV5-1 and TRBJ2-1, with 10 bases identical to TRBD1. The V and J ends lost 0 bases and 5 bases, in that order; junction bases with no gene match: 5. From germline, CDR1 is SGHRS and CDR2 YFSETQ. CDR3 size: 16 residues.

The rearrangement joins TRBV5-1 to TRBJ1-1; D is perhaps TRBD1 (5 bases). Between the trimmed V and J ends, which lost 3 bases and 9 bases, there was a span of 12 bases. The CDR3 runs to 12 residues. Germline V gene data show CDR1 as SGHRS and CDR2 as YFSETQ. CDR3 region: CASSSGTDKAFF. The CDR3 DNA follows: TGCGCCAGCAGCTCCGGGACGGACAAAGCTTTCTTT.

Turning to this clonotype: This sequence may be a read error, since a much larger clone differs from it by one base. The rearrangement links TRBV3-1 to TRBJ2-1, with TRBD2 as a possible D gene (6 bases). TRBJ2-7 explains the end of the DNA better; the J call may be wrong. CDR1 is LGHDT and CDR2 is YNNKEL in the germline V gene (reference sequence). This CDR3 region has 16 residues. The CDR3 DNA reads TGTGCCAGCAGCCAAGAACCGGGACTCCGGAGCAATGAGCAGTACTTC. Amino acids: CASSQEPGLRSNEQYF.

This clonotype was recorded many times. J is TRBJ1-2 and V is TRBV25-1, with TRBD1 identical over 8 bases. The CDR3 consists of 13 residues. Germline V gene sequence: CDR1 MGHDK, CDR2 SYGVNS. The V gene end was trimmed by 8 bases and the J gene end by 8 bases; junction bases not matched to a gene: 10. This CDR3 is CASSGRGRGGYTF. CDR3 DNA: TGTGCCAGCTCGGGCAGGGGGCGAGGCGGCTACACCTTC.

The chain links TRBV20-1 to TRBJ1-6, with TRBD1 identical over 7 bases. This CDR3 comprises 14 residues. The germline V gene has CDR1 DFQATT and CDR2 SNEGSKA (reference sequence). J lost 7 bases, V lost 5 bases, and 8 bases had no gene match. The chain's CDR3 is CSACRDRDNSPLHF. CDR3 in DNA: TGCAGTGCTTGCCGGGACAGAGACAATTCACCCCTCCACTTT.

On this clonotype itself: The DNA is omitted, as the CDR3 cannot be located on it reliably, and the CDR3 follows TCRdb's listing. V is TRBV20-1 and J is TRBJ1-2. Germline values: CDR1 DFQATT, CDR2 SNEGSKA (reference sequence). The length of the CDR3 is 14 amino acids, counting both ends. CDR3 loop: CSAPKIRTNYGCTF.

There are many counts of this clonotype. The chain carries TRBV12-3 or TRBV12-4 and TRBJ1-6; unclear D gene. V gave up 6 bases and J gave up 9 bases, with 18 bases separating them. This CDR3 contains 15 residues. CDR3 region: CASSLSGSEGSPLHF. CDR3 bases: TGTGCCAGCAGCTTATCGGGTTCAGAGGGTTCACCCCTCCACTTT.

This rearrangement joins TRBV7-2 to TRBJ2-3, with unresolved D. The CDR3 length is 12 residues. Trimming removed 3 bases at V and 9 bases at J, with 10 bases between. Per germline, CDR1 SGHTA and CDR2 FQGNSA. The CDR3 spells CASSFIAGTQYF. The CDR3, as DNA: TGTGCCAGCAGCTTTATTGCAGGCACGCAGTATTTT.

This clonotype came up many times. The chain has TRBV15 and TRBJ1-5; D gene uncertain. The CDR3 length is 16 residues. Trimming removed 2 bases from V and 0 bases from J, with 11 bases in between. Germline V gene sequence: CDR1 LNHNV, CDR2 YYDKDF (reference sequence). The CDR3 DNA reads as TGTGCCACCAGCAGATCCCGGGGTTATAGCAATCAGCCCCAGCATTTT. Amino acid sequence: CATSRSRGYSNQPQHF. The full variable domain, rest sourced from reference TRBV15 and TRBJ1-5, is DAMVIQNPRYQVTQFGKPVTLSCSQTLNHNVMYWYQQKSSQAPKLLFHYYDKDFNNEADTPDNFQSRRPNTSFCFLDIRSPGLGDTAMYLCATSRSRGYSNQPQHFGDGTRLSIL.

The chain recombines TRBV29-1 with TRBJ2-1; TRBD1 aligns across 8 bases. Trimming removed 7 bases from V and 5 bases from J; junction bases left unmatched: 7. The CDR3 extends over 13 amino acids. Germline V gives CDR1 SQVTM, CDR2 ANQGSEA. The CDR3 nucleotides read TGCAGCGCCACGGCCAGGGGGCACAATGAGCAGTTCTTC. Translation: CSATARGHNEQFF.

This clonotype was observed many times. The chain combines TRBV6-6 with TRBJ2-7, with 8 positions matching TRBD1. The CDR3 spans 15 residues. V shed 5 bases and J 1 base; nucleotides not matched to a gene: 7. Germline loops: CDR1 MNHNY, CDR2 SVGAGI (reference sequence). CDR3 in amino acids: CASSNGQGLSYEQYF. CDR3 in DNA: TGTGCCAGCAGTAACGGACAGGGACTGTCCTACGAGCAGTACTTC.

V gene TRBV5-1 combines with J gene TRBJ2-1; 16 nucleotides align to TRBD2. This CDR3 is built from 17 residues. Germline lookup yields CDR1 SGHRS and CDR2 YFSETQ. The trim removed 0 bases at V and 9 bases at J, leaving 6 bases unmatched. In DNA form, the CDR3 reads TGCGCCAGCAGCTTGGTACCGGGACTAGCGGGAGGGCCTGAGCAGTTCTTC. This encodes CASSLVPGLAGGPEQFF.

This clonotype has at least ten counts. The chain recombines TRBV12-3 or TRBV12-4 with TRBJ2-7; 7 bases map to TRBD1. The CDR3 is made up of 14 amino acids. V shed 6 bases and J 5 bases; nucleotides not matched to a gene: 10. This CDR3 reads CASRRQGRAHEQYF. DNA of the CDR3: TGTGCCAGCAGGCGACAGGGAAGGGCCCACGAGCAGTACTTC.

Ten or more counts support this clonotype. The genes are TRBV7-2 and TRBJ2-3, with D perhaps matching TRBD2 (5 bases). Trimming left V 4 bases short and J 1 base short, with 24 bases between. CDR1 and CDR2 from the germline V gene are SGHTA and FQGNSA. The CDR3 sequence is 19 residues long. In DNA, the CDR3 is TGTGCCAGCAGCTCGCGTCCCCGTTTCCAAGTCGGGGGCACAGATACGCAGTATTTT. Amino acids: CASSSRPRFQVGGTDTQYF.

This clonotype has more than one count but fewer than ten. The V gene is TRBV20-1, the J gene TRBJ2-7, with TRBD2 identical over 8 bases. Germline V lookup: CDR1 DFQATT, CDR2 SNEGSKA (reference sequence). The V and J ends lost 5 bases and 3 bases, in that order; junction bases with no gene match: 12. The CDR3 covers 15 residues. The CDR3 sequence is CSAGRQGLGGYEQYF. The CDR3 DNA reads as TGCAGTGCTGGACGCCAGGGACTAGGGGGCTACGAGCAGTACTTC.

This clonotype was picked up many times. V gene TRBV5-6 combines with J gene TRBJ2-1; 10 bases are a match to TRBD2. The CDR3 is made up of 15 amino acids. V gave up 4 bases and J gave up 3 bases; unmatched junction bases: 4. Germline values: CDR1 SGHDT, CDR2 YYEEEE. The CDR3 coding sequence is TGTGCCAGCAGCGAGGGGACTAGCGTCTACAATGAGCAGTTCTTC. Amino acids: CASSEGTSVYNEQFF.

This clonotype turned up a few times. V and J are TRBV5-1 and TRBJ2-2, with 8 bases identical to TRBD1. The CDR3 totals 14 residues. The junction had 5 bases not matched to a gene; V was cut back by 6 bases and J by 4 bases. The germline V gene has CDR1 SGHRS and CDR2 YFSETQ. CDR3 coding DNA: TGCGCCAGCACAGGGGGCGGCCGCACCGGGGAGCTGTTTTTT. Protein sequence: CASTGGGRTGELFF.

V usage is TRBV7-2 and J usage is TRBJ2-7; D is possibly TRBD1 (6 bases). The CDR3 sequence is 14 residues long. Trimming stripped 2 bases from V and 3 bases from J, with 11 bases between. Per the germline V gene, CDR1 is SGHTA and CDR2 is FQGNSA. CDR3 nucleotides: TGTGCCAGCAGCTTAAGGAACAGGGACTACGAGCAGTACTTC. It encodes CASSLRNRDYEQYF.

The sample holds many counts of this clonotype. This rearrangement joins TRBV7-6 to TRBJ2-7; unclear D gene. Trimming took off 1 base at V and 4 bases at J, with 14 bases between the two ends. Per the germline V gene, CDR1 is SGHVS and CDR2 is FNYEAQ. The CDR3 has 15 amino acids. CDR3 sequence reads: CASSLGLGSDYEQYF. CDR3 DNA sequence: TGTGCCAGCAGCTTAGGATTGGGTTCTGATTACGAGCAGTACTTC.